These T cell receptor beta chains were read from a single sample in a study of cytomegalovirus exposure and HLA in healthy donors. Using immunoSEQ multiplex PCR, the repertoire was profiled, and TCRdb retains in-frame clones only, with some absent. The top ten clones hold approximately 11% of a sample with some 130,000 clones, more than 60% of them seen once. Sequenced: PBMCs. Receptor source: a man in his forties or fifties in good health and CMV-seropositive. Both conserved end residues are part of each CDR3. Each record gives: V gene, D gene, J gene, clone size, CDR3 DNA, CDR3 protein. A D gene is named only where the DNA matches it firmly. Size values are once, few and many counts, or a class for expanded clones, and some rows have none.

>TRBV7-2|.|TRBJ1-3|once
TGTGCCAGCAGCTTAGCGGACAGCCGCTCTGGAAACACCATATATTTT
CASSLADSRSGNTIYF
>TRBV10-2|TRBD1|TRBJ2-1|.
TGCGCCAGCACCAGGACAGGGGGCACCCGAAATGAGCAGTTCTTC
CASTRTGGTRNEQFF
>TRBV27|.|TRBJ1-1|.
TGTGCCAGCAGTTGGGGGGGACTCACTGAAGCTTTCTTT
CASSWGGLTEAFF
>TRBV5-4|TRBD1|TRBJ1-1|.
TGTGCCAGCAGCCCTACGCGGGACAGGGAGGTGGCCACTGAAGCTTTCTTT
CASSPTRDREVATEAFF
>TRBV28|TRBD2|TRBJ2-1|.
TGTGCCAGCGGATCCTCTAGCGGCGGCTCCTACAATGAGCAGTTCTTC
CASGSSSGGSYNEQFF
>TRBV10-3|.|TRBJ2-3|.
TGTGCCATCTCTGGAGGACAGTCCATTACACTCACAGATACGCAGTATTTT
CAISGGQSITLTDTQYF
>TRBV19|TRBD2|TRBJ2-1|many
TGTGCCAGTAGTATAGATGGACTAGCTGGCAATGAGCAGTTCTTC
CASSIDGLAGNEQFF
>TRBV2|.|TRBJ1-5|.
TGTGCCAGCAGGAGTTTCACAGGGAATCAGCCCCAGCATTTT
CASRSFTGNQPQHF
>TRBV9|.|TRBJ1-5|once
TGTGCCAGCAGCGTAGGGGGGGGCGCGGGTCAGCCCCAGCATTTT
CASSVGGGAGQPQHF
>TRBV7-9|.|TRBJ2-3|.
TGTGCCAGCAGCTTTAGCGGTGGTTTGGATACGCAGTATTTT
CASSFSGGLDTQYF
>TRBV7-3|TRBD2|TRBJ2-3|.
TGTGCCAGCAGCTTAGGCGGGGGGAATGCGGATACGCAGTATTTT
CASSLGGGNADTQYF
>TRBV13|TRBD2|TRBJ2-1|.
TGTGCCAGCAGCTCCGAGCTAGCGGGAGGACACAATGAGCAGTTCTTC
CASSSELAGGHNEQFF
>TRBV27|TRBD1|TRBJ1-2|once
TGTGCCAGCAGTTTATCAAGGCAGGGGGCGAACTATGGCTACACCTTC
CASSLSRQGANYGYTF
>TRBV7-7|.|TRBJ1-1|few
TGTGCCAGCAGCTTAGAGAGAACGACTGAAGCTTTCTTT
CASSLERTTEAFF
>TRBV2|TRBD2|TRBJ2-3|.
TGTGCCAGCAGTAGGACTAGCGGAAACACAGATACGCAGTATTTT
CASSRTSGNTDTQYF
>TRBV4-3|TRBD2|TRBJ2-1|.
TGCGCCAGCAGCCAGCGACTAGCGGGAGGGCCAAATGAGCAGTTCTTC
CASSQRLAGGPNEQFF
>TRBV4-1|.|TRBJ1-3|few
TGCGCCAGCAGCCCTAAACTGATTGTTGGAAACACCATATATTTT
CASSPKLIVGNTIYF
>TRBV9|TRBD1|TRBJ1-1|.
TGTGCCAGCAGCCCCCTCCGGACAGGTGAAGCTTTCTTT
CASSPLRTGEAFF
>TRBV5-1|TRBD1|TRBJ1-4|.
TGCGCCAGCAGCTTGACAGAGACAGGGGGGCCAACTAATGAAAAACTGTTTTTT
CASSLTETGGPTNEKLFF
>TRBV7-7|.|TRBJ2-5|few
TGTGCTAGCAGCCCCCAGGGTTATGCAGAGACCCAGTACTTC
CASSPQGYAETQYF
>TRBV28|.|TRBJ2-7|once
TGTGCCAGCAGTTCCGCGGGCCAGCTTTCCTACGAGCAGTACTTC
CASSSAGQLSYEQYF
>TRBV29-1|.|TRBJ2-1|.
TGCAGCGTTGGACCCACAAGGGGTGAGCAGTTCTTC
CSVGPTRGEQFF
>TRBV6-5|.|TRBJ2-2|.
TGTGCCAGCAGTTACGTCGGGTCCGGGGAGCTGTTTTTT
CASSYVGSGELFF
>TRBV15|TRBD2|TRBJ2-5|.
TGTGCCACCAGCAGGGGAGCTAGCGGGGACGGCGAGACCCAGTACTTC
CATSRGASGDGETQYF
>TRBV19|TRBD2|TRBJ2-1|.
TGTGCCAGTAGTCCCCCCCCCACTAGCGGGGTATACAATGAGCAGTTCTTC
CASSPPPTSGVYNEQFF
>TRBV28|TRBD2|TRBJ2-2|once
TGTGCCAGCAGTTTGGCGGGAGGGTCCTGGTTGGCCGGGGAGCTGTTTTTT
CASSLAGGSWLAGELFF
>TRBV4-3|TRBD2|TRBJ2-1|.
TGCGCCAGCAGTAGGGTGGCTAGCGGGATAGGGAATGAGCAGTTCTTC
CASSRVASGIGNEQFF
>TRBV27|.|TRBJ1-4|.
TGTGCCAGCAGTTTAATCCCCGACAGGACTAATGAAAAACTGTTTTTT
CASSLIPDRTNEKLFF
>TRBV28|.|TRBJ1-2|.
TGTGCCAGCAGTTTATTGTACAGGGCGTACAACTATGGCTACACCTTC
CASSLLYRAYNYGYTF
>TRBV5-3|.|TRBJ1-2|.
TGTGCCAGAAGCTTGATTGGACTGATTAAATGTGGCTACACCTTC
CARSLIGLIKCGYTF
>TRBV6-1|TRBD1|TRBJ1-5|.
TGTGCCAGCAGGGGGACAGGGTTTGATCAGCCCCAGCATTTT
CASRGTGFDQPQHF
>TRBV11-2|TRBD2|TRBJ2-1|.
TGTGCCAGCAGCTTGGGGACTAGCGGGAGGCATGAGCAGTTCTTC
CASSLGTSGRHEQFF